Listed below are T cell receptor beta chains from one sample, sequenced in a study of blood T cell repertoires in COVID-19. Profiling relied on immunoSEQ multiplex PCR, and the TCRdb table lists in-frame clones only, not all of them. The top ten clones hold 1.2% of a sample with 300,000 to 400,000 clones, around nine tenths of them seen once. What was sequenced was PBMCs or T cells enriched from blood (not recorded which). These receptors were collected from a woman aged 18-30 years who had recovered from COVID-19. The CDR3 runs from the conserved cysteine through the conserved F or W. Fields, in order: J gene, V gene, clone size, D gene, CDR3 DNA, CDR3 protein. The D gene is left open where the match is weak. Clone size is given for some rows only: seen once, a few or many times, or a class if the clone is expanded.

J gene: TRBJ2-1; V gene: TRBV11-2; clone size: NA; D gene: TRBD1; CDR3 DNA: TGTGCCAGCAGCCCTGGGGACAGGGAGGCCTACAATGAGCAGTTCTTC; CDR3 protein: CASSPGDREAYNEQFF
J gene: TRBJ2-3; V gene: TRBV5-1; clone size: NA; D gene: TRBD1; CDR3 DNA: TGCGCCAGCAGCTTCGGACAGGGGTCAGATACGCAGTATTTT; CDR3 protein: CASSFGQGSDTQYF
J gene: TRBJ1-1; V gene: TRBV9; clone size: NA; D gene: TRBD1; CDR3 DNA: TGTGCCAGCAGCAACCCTGTAGGGGGGATGGGACAGCCTAACACTGAAGCTTTCTTT; CDR3 protein: CASSNPVGGMGQPNTEAFF
J gene: TRBJ1-2; V gene: TRBV6-2/TRBV6-3; clone size: NA; D gene: NA; CDR3 DNA: TGTGCCAGCAGCAACCTGTGGGGCGACTATGGCTACACCTTC; CDR3 protein: CASSNLWGDYGYTF
J gene: TRBJ2-7; V gene: TRBV30; clone size: NA; D gene: TRBD1; CDR3 DNA: TGTGCCTGGAGTGTGGGACAGAGAGAGCAGTACTTC; CDR3 protein: CAWSVGQREQYF
J gene: TRBJ1-2; V gene: TRBV29-1; clone size: NA; D gene: TRBD1; CDR3 DNA: TGCAGCGTGTTCAGCCCCGGGACAGGGTGGATTAACGACTATGGCTACACCTTC; CDR3 protein: CSVFSPGTGWINDYGYTF
J gene: TRBJ1-1; V gene: TRBV7-9; clone size: NA; D gene: TRBD1; CDR3 DNA: TGTGCCAGCAACCGGGACAGGGTTTCGAACACTGAAGCTTTCTTT; CDR3 protein: CASNRDRVSNTEAFF
J gene: TRBJ2-7; V gene: TRBV9; clone size: NA; D gene: NA; CDR3 DNA: TGTGCCAGCAGCGCCCACAGGGACTCCTACGAGCAGTACTTC; CDR3 protein: CASSAHRDSYEQYF
J gene: TRBJ1-1; V gene: TRBV9; clone size: few; D gene: NA; CDR3 DNA: TGTGCCAGCAGCGCACTCCCCGGGGGGCTGATGAACACTGAAGCTTTCTTT; CDR3 protein: CASSALPGGLMNTEAFF
J gene: TRBJ2-1; V gene: TRBV4-1; clone size: few; D gene: NA; CDR3 DNA: TGCGCCAGCAGCCAAGCAGGCTACTCCTACAATGAGCAGTTCTTC; CDR3 protein: CASSQAGYSYNEQFF
J gene: TRBJ1-5; V gene: TRBV19; clone size: NA; D gene: TRBD1; CDR3 DNA: TGTGCCAGTAAGGAGACAGGGTATAGCAATCAGCCCCAGCATTTT; CDR3 protein: CASKETGYSNQPQHF
J gene: TRBJ1-2; V gene: TRBV5-1; clone size: NA; D gene: TRBD1; CDR3 DNA: TGCGCCAGCAGTCTCGGACAGGGCGTAGAGTATGGCTACACCTTC; CDR3 protein: CASSLGQGVEYGYTF
J gene: TRBJ1-1; V gene: TRBV29-1; clone size: NA; D gene: NA; CDR3 DNA: TGCAGCGTCGGGTACGTCAGCACTGAAGCTTTCTTT; CDR3 protein: CSVGYVSTEAFF
J gene: TRBJ2-2; V gene: TRBV2; clone size: NA; D gene: NA; CDR3 DNA: TGTGCCAGCAAGGGGTGGGACTTGAACACCGGGGAGCTGTTTTTT; CDR3 protein: CASKGWDLNTGELFF
J gene: TRBJ1-3; V gene: TRBV5-1; clone size: NA; D gene: NA; CDR3 DNA: TGCGCCAGCAGCGTACAGGGCTCTGGAAACACCATATATTTT; CDR3 protein: CASSVQGSGNTIYF
J gene: TRBJ2-5; V gene: TRBV12-3/TRBV12-4; clone size: once; D gene: NA; CDR3 DNA: TGTGCCAGCAGTTTTGACAGTGAAGGGACCCAGTACTTC; CDR3 protein: CASSFDSEGTQYF
J gene: TRBJ1-1; V gene: TRBV19; clone size: few; D gene: TRBD1; CDR3 DNA: TGTGCCAGTAGGATCTTCGGACAGGGAAGAACTGAAGCTTTCTTT; CDR3 protein: CASRIFGQGRTEAFF
J gene: TRBJ1-2; V gene: TRBV5-1; clone size: NA; D gene: TRBD1; CDR3 DNA: TGCGCCAGCAGCTGGCGCGAGGGGACAGCTGGCTACACCTTC; CDR3 protein: CASSWREGTAGYTF
J gene: TRBJ1-1; V gene: TRBV3-1/TRBV3-2; clone size: NA; D gene: NA; CDR3 DNA: TGTGCCAGCAGCCAAAGGCCGGGAATGAACACTGAAGCTTTCTTT; CDR3 protein: CASSQRPGMNTEAFF
J gene: TRBJ1-2; V gene: TRBV7-3; clone size: once; D gene: TRBD1; CDR3 DNA: TGTGCCAGCAGCGCCCGGACAGGAGATGGCTACACCTTC; CDR3 protein: CASSARTGDGYTF
J gene: TRBJ2-7; V gene: TRBV27; clone size: NA; D gene: NA; CDR3 DNA: TGTGCCAGCAGTTTTCAGGGGAACTACGAGCAGTACTTC; CDR3 protein: CASSFQGNYEQYF
J gene: TRBJ2-2; V gene: TRBV6-5; clone size: NA; D gene: NA; CDR3 DNA: TGTGCCAGCAGTTACTCGAGACAGCTCGGGGAGCTGTTTTTT; CDR3 protein: CASSYSRQLGELFF
J gene: TRBJ2-7; V gene: TRBV3-1/TRBV3-2; clone size: NA; D gene: TRBD1; CDR3 DNA: TGTGCCAGCAGCCAAGAACAGGGGCACTACGAGCAGTACTTC; CDR3 protein: CASSQEQGHYEQYF
J gene: TRBJ2-3; V gene: TRBV4-2; clone size: NA; D gene: TRBD2; CDR3 DNA: TGTGCCAGCAGCCATGACGGACTAGCGGGGAGCACAGATACGCAGTATTTT; CDR3 protein: CASSHDGLAGSTDTQYF
J gene: TRBJ1-4; V gene: TRBV19; clone size: NA; D gene: TRBD1; CDR3 DNA: TGTGCCAGTAGTCTCAACCCCGGGACAGGGGACGAAAAACTGTTTTTT; CDR3 protein: CASSLNPGTGDEKLFF
J gene: TRBJ1-2; V gene: TRBV6-5; clone size: once; D gene: NA; CDR3 DNA: TGTGCCAGCACTATCGCGGGGGCGGGGCATGGCTACACCTTC; CDR3 protein: CASTIAGAGHGYTF
J gene: TRBJ1-5; V gene: TRBV2; clone size: NA; D gene: NA; CDR3 DNA: TGTGCCAGCAGTGAAGACGAGGGAACCCACAATCAGCCCCAGCATTTT; CDR3 protein: CASSEDEGTHNQPQHF
J gene: TRBJ2-7; V gene: TRBV5-1; clone size: NA; D gene: NA; CDR3 DNA: TGCGCCAGCAGCTTGGCCGAACAGGGCACCTACGAGCAGTACTTC; CDR3 protein: CASSLAEQGTYEQYF
J gene: TRBJ2-5; V gene: TRBV5-3; clone size: NA; D gene: NA; CDR3 DNA: TGTGCCAGAAGCTTCACCCGAAACCGGGACTGTCAAGAGACCCAGTACTTC; CDR3 protein: CARSFTRNRDCQETQYF
J gene: TRBJ1-1; V gene: TRBV28; clone size: NA; D gene: NA; CDR3 DNA: TGTGCCAGCAGCCGACCGGGTCCCACTGAAGCTTTCTTT; CDR3 protein: CASSRPGPTEAFF
J gene: TRBJ1-4; V gene: TRBV4-2; clone size: NA; D gene: NA; CDR3 DNA: TGTGCCAGCAGCCAAGATAGGGCGGCAGGGGATGAAAAACTGTTTTTT; CDR3 protein: CASSQDRAAGDEKLFF
J gene: TRBJ2-7; V gene: TRBV9; clone size: NA; D gene: NA; CDR3 DNA: TGTGCCAGCAGCGTAAATGGTGCCAGCGAGCAGTACTTC; CDR3 protein: CASSVNGASEQYF
J gene: TRBJ2-2; V gene: TRBV5-4; clone size: once; D gene: NA; CDR3 DNA: TGTGCCAGCAGCTCTGTGGGCAGGGGTCAAAACACCGGGGAGCTGTTTTTT; CDR3 protein: CASSSVGRGQNTGELFF
J gene: TRBJ2-3; V gene: TRBV6-2/TRBV6-3; clone size: NA; D gene: NA; CDR3 DNA: TGTGCCAGCAGTTACCGGTTTTCCGAGGCAGATACGCAGTATTTT; CDR3 protein: CASSYRFSEADTQYF
J gene: TRBJ2-7; V gene: TRBV6-5; clone size: NA; D gene: NA; CDR3 DNA: TGTGCCAGCAGTTTCGGACAGAGTTCCTACGAGCAGTACTTC; CDR3 protein: CASSFGQSSYEQYF
J gene: TRBJ1-5; V gene: TRBV5-1; clone size: NA; D gene: NA; CDR3 DNA: TGCGCCAGCAGCTTGTGGGGGGTGGGTAGCAATCAGCCCCAGCATTTT; CDR3 protein: CASSLWGVGSNQPQHF
J gene: TRBJ1-1; V gene: TRBV29-1; clone size: few; D gene: TRBD1; CDR3 DNA: TGCAGCGTTCCGACAGGGGAGAACACTGAAGCTTTCTTT; CDR3 protein: CSVPTGENTEAFF
J gene: TRBJ1-5; V gene: TRBV5-1; clone size: few; D gene: NA; CDR3 DNA: TGCGCCAGCAGCTTGCTCCCGACAGGTACCGGGCAGCCCCAGCATTTT; CDR3 protein: CASSLLPTGTGQPQHF
J gene: TRBJ2-7; V gene: TRBV2; clone size: NA; D gene: NA; CDR3 DNA: TGTGCCAGCAGATCTTGGGGGGACAGCGACCTACGTTACTTC; CDR3 protein: CASRSWGDSDLRYF
J gene: TRBJ2-5; V gene: TRBV9; clone size: NA; D gene: NA; CDR3 DNA: TGTGCCAGCAGCGTAGGGTTTGAGGAGACCCAGTACTTC; CDR3 protein: CASSVGFEETQYF
J gene: TRBJ1-1; V gene: TRBV5-1; clone size: NA; D gene: NA; CDR3 DNA: TGCGCCAGCAGCTTGATAGGGGAGAACACTGAAGCTTTCTTT; CDR3 protein: CASSLIGENTEAFF
J gene: TRBJ1-1; V gene: TRBV18; clone size: NA; D gene: NA; CDR3 DNA: TGTGCCAGCTCACCTCCTAGCCTTAACACTGAAGCTTTCTTT; CDR3 protein: CASSPPSLNTEAFF
J gene: TRBJ1-4; V gene: TRBV24-1; clone size: NA; D gene: TRBD1; CDR3 DNA: TGTGCCACCGGGACAGGGGTTAATGAAAAACTGTTTTTT; CDR3 protein: CATGTGVNEKLFF
J gene: TRBJ2-7; V gene: TRBV3-1/TRBV3-2; clone size: NA; D gene: NA; CDR3 DNA: TGTGCCAGCAGCCAAGGGCGAGGCGAGCAGTACTTC; CDR3 protein: CASSQGRGEQYF
J gene: TRBJ1-1; V gene: TRBV2; clone size: once; D gene: TRBD1; CDR3 DNA: TGTGCCAGCAGCCGGGACAGGGTGAACACTGAAGCTTTCTTT; CDR3 protein: CASSRDRVNTEAFF
J gene: TRBJ1-2; V gene: TRBV27; clone size: NA; D gene: NA; CDR3 DNA: TGTGCCAGCAGTTTACGGGGGGACACCTTC; CDR3 protein: CASSLRGDTF